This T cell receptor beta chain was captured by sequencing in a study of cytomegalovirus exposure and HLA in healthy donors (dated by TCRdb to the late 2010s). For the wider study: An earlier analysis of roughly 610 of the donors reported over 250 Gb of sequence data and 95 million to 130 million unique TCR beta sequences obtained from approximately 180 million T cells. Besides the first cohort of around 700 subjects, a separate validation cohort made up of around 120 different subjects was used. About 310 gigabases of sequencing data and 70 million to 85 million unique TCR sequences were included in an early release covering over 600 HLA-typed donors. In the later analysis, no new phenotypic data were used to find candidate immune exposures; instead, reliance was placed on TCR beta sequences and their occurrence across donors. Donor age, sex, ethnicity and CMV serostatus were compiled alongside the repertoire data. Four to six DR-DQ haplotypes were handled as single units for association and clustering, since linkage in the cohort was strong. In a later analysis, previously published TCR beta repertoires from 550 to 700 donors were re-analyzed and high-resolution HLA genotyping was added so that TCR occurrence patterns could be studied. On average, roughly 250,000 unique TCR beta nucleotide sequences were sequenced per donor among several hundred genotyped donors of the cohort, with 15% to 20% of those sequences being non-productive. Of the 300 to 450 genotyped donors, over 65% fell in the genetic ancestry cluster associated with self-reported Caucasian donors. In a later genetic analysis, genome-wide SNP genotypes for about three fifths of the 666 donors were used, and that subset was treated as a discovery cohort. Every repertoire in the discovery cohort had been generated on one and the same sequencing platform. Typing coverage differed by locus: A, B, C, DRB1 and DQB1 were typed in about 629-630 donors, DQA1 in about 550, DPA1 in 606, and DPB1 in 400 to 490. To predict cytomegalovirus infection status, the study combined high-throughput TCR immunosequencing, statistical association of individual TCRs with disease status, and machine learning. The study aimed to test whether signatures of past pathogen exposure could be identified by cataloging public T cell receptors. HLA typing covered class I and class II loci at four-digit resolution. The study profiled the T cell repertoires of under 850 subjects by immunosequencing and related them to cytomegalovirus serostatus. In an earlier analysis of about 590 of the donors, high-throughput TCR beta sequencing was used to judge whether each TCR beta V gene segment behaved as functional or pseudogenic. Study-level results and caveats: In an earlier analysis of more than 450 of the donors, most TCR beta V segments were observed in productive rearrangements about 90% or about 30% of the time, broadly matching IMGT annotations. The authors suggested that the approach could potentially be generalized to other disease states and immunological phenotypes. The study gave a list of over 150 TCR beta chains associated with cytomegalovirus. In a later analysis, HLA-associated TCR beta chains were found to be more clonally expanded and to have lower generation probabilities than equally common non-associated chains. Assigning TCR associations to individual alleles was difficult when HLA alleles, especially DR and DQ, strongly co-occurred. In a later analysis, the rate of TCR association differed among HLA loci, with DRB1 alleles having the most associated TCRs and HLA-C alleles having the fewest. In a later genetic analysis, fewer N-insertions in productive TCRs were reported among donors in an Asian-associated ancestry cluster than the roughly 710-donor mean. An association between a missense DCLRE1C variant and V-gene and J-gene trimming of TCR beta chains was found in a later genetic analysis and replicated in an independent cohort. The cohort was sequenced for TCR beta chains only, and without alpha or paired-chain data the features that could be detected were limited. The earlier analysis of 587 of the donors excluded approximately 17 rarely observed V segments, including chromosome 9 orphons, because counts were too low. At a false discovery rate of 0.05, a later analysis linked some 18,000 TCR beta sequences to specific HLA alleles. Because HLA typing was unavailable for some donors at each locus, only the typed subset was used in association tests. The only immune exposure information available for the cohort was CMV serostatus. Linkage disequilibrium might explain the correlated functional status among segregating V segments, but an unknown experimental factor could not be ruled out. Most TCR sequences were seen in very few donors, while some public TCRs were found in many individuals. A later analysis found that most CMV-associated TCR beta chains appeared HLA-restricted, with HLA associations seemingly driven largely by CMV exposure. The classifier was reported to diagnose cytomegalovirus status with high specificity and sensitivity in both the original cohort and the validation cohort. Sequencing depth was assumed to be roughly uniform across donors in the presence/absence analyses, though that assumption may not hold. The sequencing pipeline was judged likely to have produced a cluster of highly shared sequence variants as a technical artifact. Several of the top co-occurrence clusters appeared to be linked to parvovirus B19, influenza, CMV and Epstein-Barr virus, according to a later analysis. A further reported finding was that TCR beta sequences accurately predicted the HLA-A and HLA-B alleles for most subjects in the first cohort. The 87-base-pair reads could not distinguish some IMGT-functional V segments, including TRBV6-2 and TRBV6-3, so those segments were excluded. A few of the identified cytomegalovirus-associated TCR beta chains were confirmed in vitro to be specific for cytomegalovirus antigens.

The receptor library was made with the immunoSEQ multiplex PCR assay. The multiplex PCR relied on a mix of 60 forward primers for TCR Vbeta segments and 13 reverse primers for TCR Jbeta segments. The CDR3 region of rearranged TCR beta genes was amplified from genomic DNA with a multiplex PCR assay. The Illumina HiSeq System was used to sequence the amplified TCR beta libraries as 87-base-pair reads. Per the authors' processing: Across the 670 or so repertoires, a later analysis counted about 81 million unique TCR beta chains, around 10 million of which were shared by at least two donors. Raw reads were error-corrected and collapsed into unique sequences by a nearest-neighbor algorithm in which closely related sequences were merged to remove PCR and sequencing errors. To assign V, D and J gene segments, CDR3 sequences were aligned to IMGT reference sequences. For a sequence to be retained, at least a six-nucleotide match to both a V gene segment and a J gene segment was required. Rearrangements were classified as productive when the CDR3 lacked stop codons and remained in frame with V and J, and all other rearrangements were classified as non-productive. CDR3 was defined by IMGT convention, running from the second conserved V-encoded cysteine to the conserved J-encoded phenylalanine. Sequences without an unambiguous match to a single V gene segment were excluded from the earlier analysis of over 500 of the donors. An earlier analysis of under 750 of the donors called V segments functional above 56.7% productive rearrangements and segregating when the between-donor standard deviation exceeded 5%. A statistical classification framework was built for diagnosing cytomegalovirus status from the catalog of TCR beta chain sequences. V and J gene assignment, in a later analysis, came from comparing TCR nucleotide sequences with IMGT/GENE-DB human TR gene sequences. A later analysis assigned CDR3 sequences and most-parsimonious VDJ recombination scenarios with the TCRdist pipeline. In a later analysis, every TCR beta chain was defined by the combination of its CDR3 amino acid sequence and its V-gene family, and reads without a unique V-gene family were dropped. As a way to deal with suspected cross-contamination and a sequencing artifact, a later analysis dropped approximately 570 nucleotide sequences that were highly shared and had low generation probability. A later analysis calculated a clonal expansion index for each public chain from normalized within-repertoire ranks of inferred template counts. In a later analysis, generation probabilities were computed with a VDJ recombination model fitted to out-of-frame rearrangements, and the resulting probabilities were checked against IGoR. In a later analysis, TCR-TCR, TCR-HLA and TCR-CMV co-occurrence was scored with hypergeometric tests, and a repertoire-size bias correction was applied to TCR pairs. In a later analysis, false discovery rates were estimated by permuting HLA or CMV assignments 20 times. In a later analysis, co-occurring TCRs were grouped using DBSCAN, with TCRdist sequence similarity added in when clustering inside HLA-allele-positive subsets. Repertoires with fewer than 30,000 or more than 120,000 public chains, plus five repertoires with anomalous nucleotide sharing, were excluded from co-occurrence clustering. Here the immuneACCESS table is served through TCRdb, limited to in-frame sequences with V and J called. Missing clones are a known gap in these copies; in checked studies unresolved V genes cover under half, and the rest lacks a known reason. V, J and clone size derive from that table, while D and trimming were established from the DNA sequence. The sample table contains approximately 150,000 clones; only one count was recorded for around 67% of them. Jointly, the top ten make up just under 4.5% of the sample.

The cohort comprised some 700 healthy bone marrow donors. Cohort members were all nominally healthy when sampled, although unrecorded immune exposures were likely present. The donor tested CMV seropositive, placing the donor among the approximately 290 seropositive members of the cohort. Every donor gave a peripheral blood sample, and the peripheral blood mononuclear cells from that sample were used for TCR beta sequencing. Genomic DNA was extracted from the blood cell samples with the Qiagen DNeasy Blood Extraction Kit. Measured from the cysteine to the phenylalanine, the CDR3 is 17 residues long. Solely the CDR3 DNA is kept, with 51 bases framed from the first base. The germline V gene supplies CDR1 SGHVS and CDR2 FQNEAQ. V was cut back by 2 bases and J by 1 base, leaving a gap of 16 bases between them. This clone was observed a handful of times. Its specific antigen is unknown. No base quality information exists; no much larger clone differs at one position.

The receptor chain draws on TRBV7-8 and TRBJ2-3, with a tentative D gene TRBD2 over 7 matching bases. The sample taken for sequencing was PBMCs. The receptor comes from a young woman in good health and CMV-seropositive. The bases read TGTGCCAGCAGCTTACCCCGACAGGCGGGAGGCACAGATACGCAGTATTTT. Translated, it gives CASSLPRQAGGTDTQYF.